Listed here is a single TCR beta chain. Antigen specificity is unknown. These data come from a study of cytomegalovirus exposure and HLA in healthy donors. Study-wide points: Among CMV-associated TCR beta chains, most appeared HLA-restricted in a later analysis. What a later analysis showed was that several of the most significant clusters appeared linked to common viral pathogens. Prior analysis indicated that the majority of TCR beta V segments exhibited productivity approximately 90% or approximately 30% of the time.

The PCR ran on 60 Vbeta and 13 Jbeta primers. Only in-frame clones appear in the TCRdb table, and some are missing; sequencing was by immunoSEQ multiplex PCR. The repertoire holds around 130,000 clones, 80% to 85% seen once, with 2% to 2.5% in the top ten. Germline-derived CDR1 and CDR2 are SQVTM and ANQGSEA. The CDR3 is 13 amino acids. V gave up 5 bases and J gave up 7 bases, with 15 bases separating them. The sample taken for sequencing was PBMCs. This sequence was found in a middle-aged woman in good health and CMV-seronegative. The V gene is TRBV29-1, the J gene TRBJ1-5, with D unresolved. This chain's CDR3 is CSVTDGLQQPQHF. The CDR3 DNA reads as TGCAGCGTTACCGACGGACTCCAGCAGCCCCAGCATTTT.